This T cell receptor beta chain was recovered during a study of blood T cell repertoires in COVID-19 (dated by TCRdb to 2018 to 2021). Describing the broader study: The collaborator samples originated in the United States, Italy and Spain and spanned the acute and convalescent phases of COVID-19. The prospective study material was composed of cDNA or gDNA derived from T cells, B-cell-depleted T cells, or PBMCs. Subjects who had been exposed to COVID-19, were actively infected with it, or had recovered from it provided the deeply sampled blood TCRbeta repertoires that made up the dataset. The repertoires were made available in a free public database intended to serve as a resource for research on the immune response to SARS-CoV-2. Samples were obtained from the ongoing ImmuneRACE study (first 160 participants) and from over 1,000 subjects provided by 6 global collaborators. Sample metadata almost always included a de-identified subject ID, COVID-19 status, age in years and sex. Where available, HLA class I and class II types were obtained from metadata supplied by the sample provider rather than from assay-based typing. Overall study results and their limits: How much clinical and demographic metadata was included differed by source and by participant, and the metadata was provided uncurated.

Each collaborating institution followed its own protocols to collect whole blood in K2EDTA tubes. Collaborator samples were shipped for TCRbeta analysis as frozen whole blood, isolated PBMCs, or DNA extracted from either sample type. From its cysteine to its phenylalanine, the CDR3 spans 15 amino acids. The read is trimmed to its CDR3 DNA, 45 bases read in frame from base 1. The germline V gene gives CDR1 as SGHAT and CDR2 as FQNNGV. A distance of 14 bases separates the germline ends of V and J, which lose 3 bases and 2 bases respectively. Comment on this clone: There is no known antigen for this receptor. No base quality values were provided; no much bigger clone lies one nucleotide off.

TCRbeta CDR3 regions were amplified from genomic DNA using the immunoSEQ Assay, a bias-controlled multiplex PCR. The study's own analysis went as follows. Nucleated cell counts per sample were estimated from amplification of reference gene primers within the assay. To quantify the absolute abundance of each unique TCRbeta CDR3 rearrangement, sequence reads were collapsed and filtered. For each sample, productive Simpson clonality was calculated by taking the square root of Simpson's diversity index across productive rearrangements. TCRdb stores this immuneACCESS table with in-frame sequences only. Part of the clones is absent; in the studies checked, under half of the shortfall reflects unresolved V genes, and no reason is known for the rest. Clone size and V and J calls were adopted from that table, with D and trimming inferred from the DNA. This sample lists about 140,000 clones; approximately 85% were detected once. The leading ten clones occupy 4% of the sample.

The sample was peripheral blood. The rearranged segments are TRBV11-2 and TRBJ2-7; TRBD2 is perhaps the D gene, given 6 matching bases. The sequence was obtained from a woman of 80 years or more with acute or convalescent COVID-19. The CDR3 loop reads CASSFAGTPTYEQYF. The nucleotide sequence reads TGTGCCAGCAGCTTCGCAGGGACTCCTACCTACGAGCAGTACTTC.